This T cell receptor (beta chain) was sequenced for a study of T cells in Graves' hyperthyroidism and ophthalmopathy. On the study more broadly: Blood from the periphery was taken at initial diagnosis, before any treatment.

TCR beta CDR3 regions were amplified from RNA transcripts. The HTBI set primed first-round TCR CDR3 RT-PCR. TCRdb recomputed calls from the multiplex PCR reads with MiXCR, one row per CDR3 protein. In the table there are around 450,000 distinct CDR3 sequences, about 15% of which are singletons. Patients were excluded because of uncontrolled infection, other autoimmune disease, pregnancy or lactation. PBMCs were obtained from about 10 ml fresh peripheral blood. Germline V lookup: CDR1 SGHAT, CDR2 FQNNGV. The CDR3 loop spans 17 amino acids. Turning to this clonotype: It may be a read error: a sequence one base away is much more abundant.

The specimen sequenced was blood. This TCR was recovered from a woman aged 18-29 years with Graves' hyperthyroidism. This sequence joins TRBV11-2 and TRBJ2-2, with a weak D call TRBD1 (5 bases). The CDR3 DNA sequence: TGTGCCAGCAGCTTAGGTCCCCAGGGATCGAACGCCGGGGAGCTGTTTTTT. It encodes CASSLGPQGSNAGELFF.